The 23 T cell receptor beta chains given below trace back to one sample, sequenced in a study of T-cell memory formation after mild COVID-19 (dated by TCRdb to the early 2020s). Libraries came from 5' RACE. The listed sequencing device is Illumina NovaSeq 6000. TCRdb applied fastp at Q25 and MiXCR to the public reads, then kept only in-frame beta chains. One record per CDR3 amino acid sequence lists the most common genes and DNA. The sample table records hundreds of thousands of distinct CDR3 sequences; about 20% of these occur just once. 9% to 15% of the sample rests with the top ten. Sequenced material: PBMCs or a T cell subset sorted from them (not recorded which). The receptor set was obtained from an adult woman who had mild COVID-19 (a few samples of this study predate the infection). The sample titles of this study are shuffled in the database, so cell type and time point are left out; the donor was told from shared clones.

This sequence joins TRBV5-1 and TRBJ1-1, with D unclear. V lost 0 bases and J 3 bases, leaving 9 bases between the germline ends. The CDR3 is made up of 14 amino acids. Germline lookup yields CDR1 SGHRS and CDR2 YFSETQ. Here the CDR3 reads CASSLAGFYTEAFF. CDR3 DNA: TGCGCCAGCAGCTTGGCCGGATTCTACACTGAAGCTTTCTTT.

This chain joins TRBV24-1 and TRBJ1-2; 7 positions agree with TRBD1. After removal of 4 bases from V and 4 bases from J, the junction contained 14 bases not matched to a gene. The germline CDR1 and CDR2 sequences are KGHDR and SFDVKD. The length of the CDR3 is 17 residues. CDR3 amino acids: CATSDPLTMDRSYGYTF. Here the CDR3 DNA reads TGTGCCACCAGTGACCCTCTAACAATGGACAGGTCCTATGGCTACACCTTC.

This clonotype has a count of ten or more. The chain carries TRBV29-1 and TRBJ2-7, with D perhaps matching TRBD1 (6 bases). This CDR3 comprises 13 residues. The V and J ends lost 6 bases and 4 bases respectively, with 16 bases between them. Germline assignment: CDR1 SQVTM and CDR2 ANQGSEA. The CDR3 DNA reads TGCAGCGTGGGGCAGGGGTTGAGATACGAGCAGTACTTC. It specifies CSVGQGLRYEQYF.

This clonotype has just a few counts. The CDR3 here is CASSPTKWTGLQNEQFF. CDR3 nucleotide sequence: TGTGCCAGCAGCCCCACAAAGTGGACAGGGTTACAGAATGAGCAGTTCTTC. V is TRBV21-1 and J is TRBJ2-1; TRBD1, the table's D call, was not compared with the DNA. TRBV21-1 is an annotated pseudogene. The CDR3 totals 17 residues.

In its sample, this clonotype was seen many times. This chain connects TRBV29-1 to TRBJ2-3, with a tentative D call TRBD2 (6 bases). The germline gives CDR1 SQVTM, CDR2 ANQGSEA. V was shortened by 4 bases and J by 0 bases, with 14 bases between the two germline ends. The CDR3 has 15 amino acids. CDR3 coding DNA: TGCAGCGTTGGTTCGGGACTGCGAAGCACAGATACGCAGTATTTT. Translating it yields CSVGSGLRSTDTQYF.

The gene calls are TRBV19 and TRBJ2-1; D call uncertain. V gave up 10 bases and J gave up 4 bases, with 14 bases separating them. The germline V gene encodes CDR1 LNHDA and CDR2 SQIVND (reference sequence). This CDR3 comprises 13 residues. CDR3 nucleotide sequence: TGTGCCATCTCAGAGTCAAATTACAATGAGCAGTTCTTC. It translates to CAISESNYNEQFF.

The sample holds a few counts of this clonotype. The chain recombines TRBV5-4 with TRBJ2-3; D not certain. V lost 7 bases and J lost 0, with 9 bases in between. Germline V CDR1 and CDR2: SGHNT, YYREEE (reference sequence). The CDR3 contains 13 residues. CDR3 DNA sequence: TGTGCCAGCTCGGGCCCCAGCACAGATACGCAGTATTTT. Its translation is CASSGPSTDTQYF.

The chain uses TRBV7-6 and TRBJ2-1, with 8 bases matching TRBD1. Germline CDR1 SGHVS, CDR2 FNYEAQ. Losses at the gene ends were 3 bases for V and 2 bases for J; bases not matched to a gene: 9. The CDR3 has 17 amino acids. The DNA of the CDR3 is TGTGCCAGCAGCTTGGGGTCAAGGACAGGGACCTACAATGAGCAGTTCTTC. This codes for CASSLGSRTGTYNEQFF.

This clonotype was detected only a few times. The CDR3 DNA sequence: TGTGCCTGGAGTCCAGACTCCTACGAGCAGTACTTC. The encoded protein is CAWSPDSYEQYF. The V and J genes are TRBV30 and TRBJ2-7; unclear D gene. Per germline, CDR1 GTSNPN and CDR2 SVGIG (reference sequence). Between the trimmed V and J ends, which lost 2 bases and 0 bases, there was a span of 5 bases. The CDR3 runs 12 residues.

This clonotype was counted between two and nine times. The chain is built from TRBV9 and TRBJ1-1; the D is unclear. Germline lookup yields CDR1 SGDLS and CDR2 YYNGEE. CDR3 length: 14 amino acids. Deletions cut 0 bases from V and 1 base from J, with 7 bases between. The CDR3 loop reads CASSVGPRNTEAFF. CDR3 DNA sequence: TGTGCCAGCAGCGTAGGGCCGCGGAACACTGAAGCTTTCTTT.

DNA of the CDR3: TGTGCCAGCAGCGCAACTAGCGGGAGGGCAGATACGCAGTATTTT. Its translation is CASSATSGRADTQYF. The chain is built from TRBV9 and TRBJ2-3; 13 bases align to TRBD2. Germline V gene data show CDR1 as SGDLS and CDR2 as YYNGEE. V dropped 3 bases and J dropped 4; count of bases not matched to a gene: 2. The CDR3 has 15 amino acids.

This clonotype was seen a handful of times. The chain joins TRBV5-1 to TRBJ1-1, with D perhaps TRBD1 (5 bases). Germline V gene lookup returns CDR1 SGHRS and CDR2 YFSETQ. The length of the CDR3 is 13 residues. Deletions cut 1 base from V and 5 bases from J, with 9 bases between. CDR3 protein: CASSLYGTTEAFF. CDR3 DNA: TGCGCCAGCAGCTTGTACGGGACGACTGAAGCTTTCTTT.

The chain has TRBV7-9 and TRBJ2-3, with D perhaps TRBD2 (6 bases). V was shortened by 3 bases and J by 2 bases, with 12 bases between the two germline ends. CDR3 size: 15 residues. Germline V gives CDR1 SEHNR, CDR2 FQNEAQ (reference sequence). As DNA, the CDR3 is TGTGCCAGCAGCTTGCGGGATCTGGCCACAGATACGCAGTATTTT. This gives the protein CASSLRDLATDTQYF.

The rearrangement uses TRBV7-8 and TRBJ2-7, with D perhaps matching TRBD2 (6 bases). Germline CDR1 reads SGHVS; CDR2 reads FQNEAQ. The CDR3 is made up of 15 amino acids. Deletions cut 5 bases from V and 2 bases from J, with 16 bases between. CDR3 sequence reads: CASSGGIGATYEQYF. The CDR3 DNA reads TGTGCCAGCAGCGGAGGGATAGGGGCCACCTACGAGCAGTACTTC.

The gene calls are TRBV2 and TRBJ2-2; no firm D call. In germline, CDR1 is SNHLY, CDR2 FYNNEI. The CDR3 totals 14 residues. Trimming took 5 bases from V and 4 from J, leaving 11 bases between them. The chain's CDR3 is CASSPLLSTGELFF. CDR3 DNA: TGTGCCAGCAGTCCCCTTTTATCCACCGGGGAGCTGTTTTTT. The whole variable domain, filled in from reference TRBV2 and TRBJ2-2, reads EPEVTQTPSHQVTQMGQEVILRCVPISNHLYFYWYRQILGQKVEFLVSFYNNEISEKSEIFDDQFSVERPDGSNFTLKIRSTKLEDSAMYFCASSPLLSTGELFFGEGSRLTVL.

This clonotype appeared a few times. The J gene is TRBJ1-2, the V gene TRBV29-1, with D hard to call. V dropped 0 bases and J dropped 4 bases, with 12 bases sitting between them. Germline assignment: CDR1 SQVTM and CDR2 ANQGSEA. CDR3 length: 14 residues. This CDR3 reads CSVEDQDGTYGYTF. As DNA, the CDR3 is TGCAGCGTTGAAGATCAGGACGGAACCTATGGCTACACCTTC.

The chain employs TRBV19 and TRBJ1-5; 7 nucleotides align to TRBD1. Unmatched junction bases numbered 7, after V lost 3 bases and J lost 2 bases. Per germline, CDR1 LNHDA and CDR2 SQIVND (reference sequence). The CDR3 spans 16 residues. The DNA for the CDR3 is TGTGCCAGTAGTATCGCAGGGGGGCCCGGCAATCAGCCCCAGCATTTT. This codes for CASSIAGGPGNQPQHF.

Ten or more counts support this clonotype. Here the CDR3 DNA reads TGTGCCAGCAGCTTAGTAGGGGGACAGGCAATAGGCGAGACCCAGTACTTC. Translating gives CASSLVGGQAIGETQYF. The chain couples TRBV7-6 to TRBJ2-5; 8 nucleotides line up with TRBD1. The CDR3 length is 17 residues. Germline V gene data show CDR1 as SGHVS and CDR2 as FNYEAQ. The J segment lost 5 bases and the V segment lost 1 base, leaving 12 bases of the junction unmatched.

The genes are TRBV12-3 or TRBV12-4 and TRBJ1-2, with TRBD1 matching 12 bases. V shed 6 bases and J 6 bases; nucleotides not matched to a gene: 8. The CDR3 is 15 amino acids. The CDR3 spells CASSLLGQGADGYTF. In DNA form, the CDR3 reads TGTGCCAGCAGCCTCTTGGGACAGGGGGCGGATGGCTACACCTTC.

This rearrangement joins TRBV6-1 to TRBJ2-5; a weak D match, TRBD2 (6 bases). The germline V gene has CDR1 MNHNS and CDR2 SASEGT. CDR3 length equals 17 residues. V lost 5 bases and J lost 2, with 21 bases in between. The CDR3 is CASSQWGVPSSQETQYF. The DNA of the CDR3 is TGTGCCAGCAGTCAATGGGGGGTTCCCTCCAGTCAAGAGACCCAGTACTTC.

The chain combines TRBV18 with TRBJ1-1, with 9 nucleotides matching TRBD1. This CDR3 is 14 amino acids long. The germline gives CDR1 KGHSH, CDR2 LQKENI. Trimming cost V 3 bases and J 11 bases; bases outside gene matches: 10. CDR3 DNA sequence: TGTGCCAGCTCACCGAATCGACAGGGGGGTATCGCTTTCTTT. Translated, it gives CASSPNRQGGIAFF.

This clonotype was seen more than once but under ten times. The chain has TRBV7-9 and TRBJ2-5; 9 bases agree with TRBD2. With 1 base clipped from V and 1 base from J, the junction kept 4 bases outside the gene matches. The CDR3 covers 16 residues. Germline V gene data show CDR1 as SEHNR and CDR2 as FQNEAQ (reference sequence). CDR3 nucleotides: TGTGCCAGCAGCTTAGAAGCGGGGGGTTCCCAAGAGACCCAGTACTTC. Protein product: CASSLEAGGSQETQYF.

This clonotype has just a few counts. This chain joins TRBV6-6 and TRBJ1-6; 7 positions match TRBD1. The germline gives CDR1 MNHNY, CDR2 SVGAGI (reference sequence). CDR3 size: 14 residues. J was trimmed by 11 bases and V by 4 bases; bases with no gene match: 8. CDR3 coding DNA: TGTGCCAGCAGTTCCAAGACAGGGCGGGCACCCCTCCACTTT. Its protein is CASSSKTGRAPLHF.